This paragraph reports one T cell receptor (beta chain). What it binds is not known. Libraries were made from TCR beta cDNA, and they carried unique molecular identifiers. A single record per CDR3 protein comes from TCRdb applying MiXCR to the PCR reads. The table records more than 350,000 distinct CDR3 sequences, approximately 38% of them present only once. These data belong to a study of post-analysis software for immune sequencing data. On the study more broadly: Included courses were relapsing-remitting and secondary progressive multiple sclerosis; progressive-relapsing multiple sclerosis was also included.

Findings and limits, study-wide: Controls' normalized Chao1 diversity significantly exceeded that of multiple sclerosis patients. Same-batch samples co-clustered strongly by F measure. With TRBV5-6, TRBV5-1 and TRBV20-1 included, about five TRBV segments were more frequent in patients than in controls.

This CDR3 region has 16 residues. Germline V CDR1 and CDR2: SEHNR, FQNEAQ (reference sequence). V gave up 5 bases and J gave up 1 base, with 15 bases separating them. The sample was blood. The chain carries TRBV7-9 and TRBJ1-5, with D perhaps TRBD1 (6 bases). This receptor was identified in a girl aged 2 to 9 with multiple sclerosis. The CDR3 bases are TGTGCCAGCAGCGACTACCTTGGACAGAGCAATCAGCCCCAGCATTTT. Amino acids: CASSDYLGQSNQPQHF.